Listed below are T cell receptor beta chains from one sample, sequenced in a study of vaccination and CD4 T cells after COVID-19. For these TCRs, the target antigens are not known. TCRdb analysed the PCR reads with MiXCR anew, one entry per CDR3 protein. The sample records 7,000 to 10,000 distinct CDR3 sequences, over 70% being singletons. The sequencing input was CD4+ T cells from blood, cultured in vitro. These receptors were collected from a human donor who had recovered from COVID-19. Both conserved end residues are part of each CDR3. D genes are given only for firm matches. Rows give clone size only sometimes, using once, few, many, or a class for an expanded clone.

-	-	TRBJ1-2	TRBV12-3/TRBV12-4	TGTGCCAGCAGTTTTGGGGAAACGGGCTACACCTTC	CASSFGETGYTF
-	TRBD2	TRBJ2-3	TRBV6-2/TRBV6-3	TGTGCCAGCAGTTACTCTGGACTAGCGGGGGCTAATACTAGCACAGATACGCAGTATTTT	CASSYSGLAGANTSTDTQYF
-	-	TRBJ2-6	TRBV28	TGTGCCAGCAGAACTCAGGGCTCCGGGGCCAACGTCCTGACTTTC	CASRTQGSGANVLTF
-	TRBD2	TRBJ2-2	TRBV25-1	TGTGCCAGCAGGCGGGGGGCTGCGAACACCGGGGAGCTGTTTTTT	CASRRGAANTGELFF
-	TRBD2	TRBJ2-7	TRBV15	TGTGCCACCAGCTCGATGTTAGCGGGGCTAACCTACGAGCAGTACTTC	CATSSMLAGLTYEQYF
few	-	TRBJ2-5	TRBV19	TGTGCCAGTAGTACAACTGGCCCGGGGCAAGAGACCCAGTACTTC	CASSTTGPGQETQYF
-	-	TRBJ2-3	TRBV20-1	TGCAGTGCTCTACCGGAGGATACGCAGTATTTT	CSALPEDTQYF
-	TRBD1	TRBJ1-6	TRBV11-2	TGTGCCAGCAGTGCCGGGACAGGACTTACGGCACCCCTCCACTTT	CASSAGTGLTAPLHF
-	-	TRBJ2-3	TRBV20-1	TGCAGTGCTATAAGTAGTGTGGGCACAGATACGCAGTATTTT	CSAISSVGTDTQYF
-	-	TRBJ1-1	TRBV19	TGTGCTAGCAGGCGACTGAACACTGAAGCTTTCTTT	CASRRLNTEAFF
-	-	TRBJ1-2	TRBV28	TGTGCCAGCAGTTTAAAACCCCAGACCTATGGCTACACCTTC	CASSLKPQTYGYTF
-	-	TRBJ1-1	TRBV25-1	TGTGCCAGCAGTGAAGGGTCAGGGCCGAACACTGAAGCTTTCTTT	CASSEGSGPNTEAFF
-	-	TRBJ1-5	TRBV19	TGTGCCAGTAGTATTGACTGGAATCAGCCCCAGCATTTT	CASSIDWNQPQHF
once	TRBD1	TRBJ1-6	TRBV6-4	TGTGCCAGCAGTTCGGGACAGATCGGGTATTCACCCCTCCACTTT	CASSSGQIGYSPLHF
-	-	TRBJ1-1	TRBV10-2	TGCGCCAGCAGTGGGGGGGGGAGTGAAGCTTTCTTT	CASSGGGSEAFF
few	-	TRBJ1-5	TRBV24-1	TGTGCCACCAGTGCAGGAACAGGTAGCAATCAGCCCCAGCATTTT	CATSAGTGSNQPQHF
-	-	TRBJ1-2	TRBV7-2	TGTGCCAGCAGCTTGGCAGGGTCAGCAGGCTATGGCTACACCTTC	CASSLAGSAGYGYTF
-	TRBD2	TRBJ2-1	TRBV24-1	TGTGCCACCAGTGACCCTCTAGCGGGAGCCAACAATGAGCAGTTCTTC	CATSDPLAGANNEQFF
-	-	TRBJ2-2	TRBV1	TGCACCCCCGGGCTAGCGGGGGCAGGAACGGACACCGGGGAGCTGTTTTTT	CTPGLAGAGTDTGELFF
once	TRBD1	TRBJ2-2	TRBV7-9	TGTGCCAGCATCGCGGACAGGGTGGTCACCGGGGAGCTGTTTTTT	CASIADRVVTGELFF
-	-	TRBJ2-5	TRBV30	TGTGCCTGGATAAGGGGGGCCCCCAGAGAGACCCAGTACTTC	CAWIRGAPRETQYF
-	TRBD1	TRBJ1-1	TRBV5-4	TGTGCCAGCAGCCCGAGGGGACAGGGGGCTTCCACTGAAGCTTTCTTT	CASSPRGQGASTEAFF
-	-	TRBJ2-5	TRBV28	TGTGCCAGCAGTTTAAGGGCAGACCACCAAGAGACCCAGTACTTC	CASSLRADHQETQYF
-	-	TRBJ2-1	TRBV24-1	TGTGCCACCAGTGATCGTACAGGGACTGAGCAGTTCTTC	CATSDRTGTEQFF
-	TRBD2	TRBJ2-7	TRBV19	TGTGCCAGTAGTTCCCGACTAGCGGGAGCTTGGGAGCAGTACTTC	CASSSRLAGAWEQYF
-	-	TRBJ2-3	TRBV7-9	TGTGCCAGCAGCCCTGGAGGGTCGGTGACAGATACGCAGTATTTT	CASSPGGSVTDTQYF
large	-	TRBJ2-3	TRBV24-1	TGTGCCACCAGTGAAGGAGGCACAGATACGCAGTATTTT	CATSEGGTDTQYF
-	TRBD2	TRBJ2-2	TRBV6-4	TGTGCCAGCGCCCTTAGCGGGGGCTACACCGGGGAGCTGTTTTTT	CASALSGGYTGELFF
-	TRBD2	TRBJ2-5	TRBV7-9	TGTGCCAGCAGTCGGACTAGCGGGGGGCTCGAGACCCAGTACTTC	CASSRTSGGLETQYF
-	-	TRBJ1-5	TRBV29-1	TGCAGCGTTGAACCAAGGGTCCGGACACCGAATCAGCCCCAGCATTTT	CSVEPRVRTPNQPQHF
-	-	TRBJ1-6	TRBV27	TGTGCCAGCACCTCACGCTATAATTCACCCCTCCACTTT	CASTSRYNSPLHF
-	TRBD1	TRBJ1-5	TRBV28	TGTGCCAGCAGCTACACCCGGGACAGGGGGCGGTGGGGTGGGCAGCCCCAGCATTTT	CASSYTRDRGRWGGQPQHF
few	-	TRBJ2-7	TRBV20-1	TGCAGTGCTAGGCGGGACTCCTACGAGCAGTACTTC	CSARRDSYEQYF
-	-	TRBJ1-6	TRBV4-3	TGCGCCAGCAGCCGGGACCGCGGTAATTCACCCCTCCACTTT	CASSRDRGNSPLHF
-	-	TRBJ1-1	TRBV6-5	TGTGCCAGCAGTTCCGCGACACAGAACACTGAAGCTTTCTTT	CASSSATQNTEAFF
-	TRBD1	TRBJ1-5	TRBV27	TGTGCCAGCAGCTACAGGGGGAGCAATCAGCCCCAGCATTTT	CASSYRGSNQPQHF
-	-	TRBJ2-2	TRBV11-3	TGCGCCAGCAGCTTAACATACAGGGGGCGCGCGGGGGGCACCGGGGAGCTGTTTTTT	CASSLTYRGRAGGTGELFF
few	-	TRBJ2-3	TRBV15	TGTGCCACCAGCAGAGGTGAATATACGCAGTATTTT	CATSRGEYTQYF
-	-	TRBJ1-1	TRBV11-3	TGTGCCAGCAGCTTAGTCCCGGGGGTAAGGGGGAGAGCTTTCTTT	CASSLVPGVRGRAFF
-	TRBD1	TRBJ1-6	TRBV6-5	TGTGCCAGCAGTTACGGCCTCGGGACAGATAATTCACCCCTCCACTTT	CASSYGLGTDNSPLHF
few	TRBD1	TRBJ1-1	TRBV20-1	TGCAGTGCTAGAGATTATGGCCCACAGGGGGTGAACACTGAAGCTTTCTTT	CSARDYGPQGVNTEAFF
-	-	TRBJ1-5	TRBV20-1	TGCAGTGCTAGAGATCAGAAGGGAATGAGTCAGCCCCAGCATTTT	CSARDQKGMSQPQHF
few	TRBD1	TRBJ1-2	TRBV20-1	TGCAGTGCTACCGGGACAGGGTATAATGGCTACACCTTC	CSATGTGYNGYTF
-	TRBD2	TRBJ2-5	TRBV6-2/TRBV6-3	TGTGCCAGCAGGCCGACTAGCGGGGGACCTCAAGAGACCCAGTACTTC	CASRPTSGGPQETQYF
-	-	TRBJ2-7	TRBV7-8	TGTGCCAGCAGCTTGGAGGTAGCGAACTCCTACGAGCAGTACTTC	CASSLEVANSYEQYF
-	-	TRBJ2-5	TRBV28	TGTGCCAGCAGTTTTTCGTCTAACTCCGGGACCCAGTACTTC	CASSFSSNSGTQYF
-	-	TRBJ2-7	TRBV27	TGTGCCAGCACGGGGCACGAGCAGTACTTC	CASTGHEQYF
-	-	TRBJ2-1	TRBV20-1	TGCAGTGCTAGAGGAACGGACAATGAGCAGTTCTTC	CSARGTDNEQFF
-	TRBD1	TRBJ2-7	TRBV20-1	TGCAGTGCTTCGGGACAGGTGAGAAACGAGCAGTACTTC	CSASGQVRNEQYF
-	-	TRBJ2-3	TRBV6-1	TGTGCCAGCGTAGTGTTAAGGACGGGGGCAGATACGCAGTATTTT	CASVVLRTGADTQYF
-	-	TRBJ2-1	TRBV20-1	TGCAGTGCTCAACCGGGACTCCGAATGAATGAGCAGTTCTTC	CSAQPGLRMNEQFF
-	-	TRBJ2-5	TRBV4-2	TGTGCCAGCAGCCAAGGGGGGGCCGAAGAGACCCAGTACTTC	CASSQGGAEETQYF
once	-	TRBJ2-1	TRBV11-3	TGTGCCAGCAGCTTAGGAGGCCCTAATGAGCAGTTCTTC	CASSLGGPNEQFF
-	TRBD1	TRBJ2-3	TRBV7-9	TGTGCCAGCAGCTCGCCTCGGGACAGTAGCACAGATACGCAGTATTTT	CASSSPRDSSTDTQYF
-	-	TRBJ2-5	TRBV28	TGTGCCAGCAGTCCTTTATTGGTAACCCAGTACTTC	CASSPLLVTQYF